The next 8 T cell receptor beta chains were all read from a single sample in a study of T cells expressing NK-cell markers. TCRdb reanalyzed the 5' RACE reads and collapses them to one entry per CDR3 protein, without DNA. The sample totals 300,000 to 500,000 distinct CDR3 sequences. The sample consisted of blood T cells: a sorted CD56 or NKG2C T cell subset, CD4+ or CD8+ T cells, or bulk PBMC T cells (not recorded which). The source is a woman in her fifties or sixties in good health.

This chain links TRBV2 with TRBJ1-4; the D call from TCRdb, TRBD1, cannot be confirmed without DNA. This CDR3 has 14 residues. Germline assignment: CDR1 SNHLY and CDR2 FYNNEI. This chain's CDR3 is CASSDNRGGEKLFF.

The chain employs TRBV5-1 and TRBJ2-1; TCRdb outputs TRBD1, but without DNA this stays unchecked. The CDR3 length is 16 residues. CDR1 and CDR2 (germline): SGHRS, YFSETQ. CDR3 in amino acids: CASSSRGGSMVNEQFF.

The V call is TRBV11-1, the J call TRBJ2-3; TCRdb's D gene call, TRBD1, goes unchecked for lack of DNA. CDR1 and CDR2 (germline): SGHAT, FQDESV (reference sequence). This CDR3 is 15 amino acids long. This CDR3 reads CASSEMGEPTDTQYF.

V and J are TRBV29-1 and TRBJ1-1. The CDR3 has 12 residues. Germline loops: CDR1 SQVTM, CDR2 ANQGSEA. CDR3 sequence reads: CSVGQGGVAAFF.

V gene TRBV5-1 combines with J gene TRBJ1-3; the TCRdb call, TRBD1, lacks DNA for checking. In germline, CDR1 is SGHRS, CDR2 YFSETQ. This CDR3 is built from 15 residues. CDR3 sequence: CASSLEGVRGNTIYF.

V is TRBV28 and J is TRBJ2-1; no DNA is available, so the TRBD2 call from TCRdb remains unchecked. Germline V gene data show CDR1 as MDHEN and CDR2 as SYDVKM. This CDR3 is built from 18 residues. The CDR3 sequence is CASSSGLAGKRHYNEQFF.

The chain carries TRBV5-1 and TRBJ2-4. The CDR3 is 13 amino acids. CDR1 and CDR2 from the germline V gene are SGHRS and YFSETQ. Here the CDR3 reads CASSLGFGNIQYF.

The chain couples TRBV28 to TRBJ2-7; absent DNA, TCRdb's TRBD2 call cannot be checked. The CDR3 contains 15 residues. Germline-derived CDR1 and CDR2 are MDHEN and SYDVKM. The CDR3 protein is CASSPMLAGQDEQYF.